Shown below are 21 T cell receptor beta chains from a single sample sequenced in a study of blood T cell repertoires in COVID-19. Measured with immunoSEQ multiplex PCR; TCRdb has only the in-frame clones, and not every one. This table has about 220,000 clones, about 88% appearing once. The material sequenced was PBMCs or T cells enriched from blood (not recorded which). Receptors originate from a woman in her twenties or thirties who had recovered from COVID-19.

The chain couples TRBV3-1 (or the pseudogene TRBV3-2) to TRBJ2-7; 7 bases line up with TRBD1. V trimming: 0 bases; J trimming: 6 bases; junction bases outside the gene matches: 8. Germline CDR1 and CDR2: LGHDT and YNNKEL (reference sequence). CDR3 length equals 15 residues. CDR3 protein: CASSQDGQGEREQYF. The CDR3 region has the DNA TGTGCCAGCAGCCAAGATGGGCAGGGGGAGCGCGAGCAGTACTTC.

V usage is TRBV6-5 and J usage is TRBJ2-2, with D unclear. Germline-derived CDR1 and CDR2 are MNHEY and SVGAGI. The V and J ends lost 6 bases and 4 bases respectively, with 12 bases between them. This CDR3 region has 14 residues. Written as DNA, the CDR3 is TGTGCCAGCAGGGCGGTACCGGGCACCGGGGAGCTGTTTTTT. Encoded protein: CASRAVPGTGELFF.

The V gene is TRBV2, the J gene TRBJ2-1; 7 bases map to TRBD2. The V gene's germline CDR1 is SNHLY and CDR2 FYNNEI. The CDR3 sequence is 14 residues long. Trimming took 5 bases from V and 8 from J; bases not matched to a gene: 9. The CDR3 DNA follows: TGTGCCAGCAGTTCGGACTTGGGAGGGTATGAGCAGTTCTTC. The encoded protein is CASSSDLGGYEQFF. Full variable domain (missing parts from reference TRBV2 and TRBJ2-1): EPEVTQTPSHQVTQMGQEVILRCVPISNHLYFYWYRQILGQKVEFLVSFYNNEISEKSEIFDDQFSVERPDGSNFTLKIRSTKLEDSAMYFCASSSDLGGYEQFFGPGTRLTVL.

The rearrangement uses TRBV5-4 and TRBJ1-4; 8 bases agree with TRBD1. V shed 4 bases, J shed 7 bases, and the junction held 9 bases outside the gene matches. The CDR3 is made up of 15 amino acids. From germline, CDR1 is SGHNT and CDR2 YYREEE (reference sequence). The CDR3 spells CASSPTGQGGEKLFF. The CDR3 nucleotides read TGTGCCAGCAGCCCTACTGGACAGGGTGGTGAAAAACTGTTTTTT.

This chain joins TRBV5-6 and TRBJ1-1; 10 positions match TRBD1. J was trimmed by 6 bases and V by 4 bases; bases with no gene match: 9. Germline V gene sequence: CDR1 SGHDT, CDR2 YYEEEE. The length of the CDR3 is 15 residues. The DNA of the CDR3 is TGTGCCAGCAGCCCACGAGGGGGGACAGGGGCTGAAGCTTTCTTT. Translating it yields CASSPRGGTGAEAFF.

The chain recombines TRBV7-8 with TRBJ1-1; TRBD1 matches at 8 bases. CDR1 is SGHVS, CDR2 FQNEAQ, per germline. There are 15 residues in the CDR3. Trimming cost V 5 bases and J 1 base; bases outside gene matches: 6. The CDR3 reads CASSLWTGRNTEAFF. The CDR3 DNA sequence: TGTGCCAGCAGCCTATGGACAGGGAGGAACACTGAAGCTTTCTTT.

J is TRBJ1-2 and V is TRBV5-1, with 8 bases identical to TRBD1. The CDR3 is 14 amino acids. Germline V gives CDR1 SGHRS, CDR2 YFSETQ. Trimming removed 0 bases from V and 7 bases from J; junction bases left unmatched: 5. For the CDR3, the DNA is TGCGCCAGCAGCTTGGATCAGGGGGCCAGTGGCTACACCTTC. This translates into CASSLDQGASGYTF. The entire variable domain, with the rest obtained from reference TRBV5-1 and TRBJ1-2, is as follows: KAGVTQTPRYLIKTRGQQVTLSCSPISGHRSVSWYQQTPGQGLQFLFEYFSETQRNKGNFPGRFSGRQFSNSRSEMNVSTLELGDSALYLCASSLDQGASGYTFGSGTRLTVV.

This clone was seen a few times. This sequence joins TRBV6-6 and TRBJ2-3, with TRBD1 matching 11 bases. Losses at the gene ends were 5 bases for V and 3 bases for J; bases not matched to a gene: 10. Germline-derived CDR1 and CDR2 are MNHNY and SVGAGI (reference sequence). The CDR3 loop spans 17 amino acids. For the CDR3, the DNA is TGTGCCAGCAGTCGATCGTGGACAGGGGGCGGAACAGATACGCAGTATTTT. The encoded protein is CASSRSWTGGGTDTQYF.

A remark on this clone: Other DNA sequences of this sample code for an identical CDR3. This chain connects TRBV7-6 to TRBJ2-1; D is perhaps TRBD1 (5 bases). The CDR3 contains 15 residues. Germline V lookup: CDR1 SGHVS, CDR2 FNYEAQ. V lost 0 bases, J lost 1 base, and 7 bases lay in between. This chain's CDR3 is CASSLAGASYNEQFF. The CDR3, as DNA: TGTGCCAGCAGCTTAGCAGGGGCTTCCTACAATGAGCAGTTCTTC. The entire variable domain, with the rest obtained from reference TRBV7-6 and TRBJ2-1, is as follows: GAGVSQSPRYKVTKRGQDVALRCDPISGHVSLYWYRQALGQGPEFLTYFNYEAQQDKSGLPNDRFSAERPEGSISTLTIQRTEQRDSAMYRCASSLAGASYNEQFFGPGTRLTVL.

The chain links TRBV9 to TRBJ1-1; 7 nucleotides agree with TRBD1. CDR3 length equals 13 residues. V dropped 2 bases and J dropped 4; count of bases not matched to a gene: 2. The germline CDR1 and CDR2 sequences are SGDLS and YYNGEE. The CDR3, as DNA: TGTGCCAGCAGCGTCACAGGGGCCACTGAAGCTTTCTTT. Protein: CASSVTGATEAFF.

The chain recombines TRBV14 with TRBJ1-5; TRBD1 matches 11 bases. The junction had 3 bases not matched to a gene; V was cut back by 4 bases and J by 1 base. This CDR3 has 16 residues. CDR1 is SGHDN and CDR2 is FVKESK in the germline V gene. The CDR3 DNA reads as TGTGCCAGCAGCCGTGGGACAGGGGGGAGCAATCAGCCCCAGCATTTT. Its translation: CASSRGTGGSNQPQHF.

This chain links TRBV4-3 with TRBJ2-1, with D maybe TRBD1 (7 bases). This CDR3 contains 17 residues. The germline gives CDR1 LGHNA, CDR2 YSLEER. V was shortened by 0 bases and J by 2 bases, with 14 bases between the two germline ends. Here the CDR3 reads CASSQDLRGRTYNEQFF. The CDR3 bases are TGCGCCAGCAGCCAAGACCTCAGGGGGAGGACCTACAATGAGCAGTTCTTC.

V is TRBV6-6 and J is TRBJ1-2; 8 bases line up with TRBD1. Trimming at V came to 7 bases and at J to 5 bases, leaving 6 bases not matched to a gene. The CDR3 contains 13 residues. From germline, CDR1 is MNHNY and CDR2 SVGAGI (reference sequence). The CDR3 coding sequence is TGTGCCAGCACCCTACAGGGGGTTTATGGCTACACCTTC. Its protein is CASTLQGVYGYTF.

This clone was observed a few times. This chain uses TRBV19 with TRBJ1-4; 10 bases align to TRBD1. The CDR3 length is 16 residues. The J segment lost 3 bases and the V segment lost 7 bases, leaving 8 bases of the junction unmatched. In germline, CDR1 is LNHDA, CDR2 SQIVND (reference sequence). CDR3 residues: CASTDRGTTSNEKLFF. The CDR3 nucleotides read TGTGCCAGTACGGACAGGGGGACGACGTCTAATGAAAAACTGTTTTTT.

The genes are TRBV19 and TRBJ1-5; 7 bases are shared with TRBD1. V shed 5 bases and J 2 bases; nucleotides not matched to a gene: 6. The CDR3 consists of 15 residues. Germline CDR1 reads LNHDA; CDR2 reads SQIVND (reference sequence). CDR3 loop: CASSLHRGGNQPQHF. The CDR3 nucleotides read TGTGCCAGTAGTCTCCACAGGGGTGGCAATCAGCCCCAGCATTTT.

The rearrangement uses TRBV7-2 and TRBJ2-2; the match to TRBD2 covers 7 bases. J gave up 0 bases and V 1 base, and 2 bases lay outside the gene matches. The CDR3 length is 16 residues. Germline V CDR1 and CDR2: SGHTA, FQGNSA. CDR3 amino acids: CASSLDGGTNTGELFF. In DNA, the CDR3 is TGTGCCAGCAGCTTAGACGGGGGGACGAACACCGGGGAGCTGTTTTTT.

V is TRBV18 and J is TRBJ1-3; weak D call: TRBD1 (6 bases). CDR1 is KGHSH, CDR2 LQKENI, per germline. This CDR3 is built from 15 residues. The V gene lost 6 bases and the J gene lost 1 base, with 13 bases spanning the gap. The CDR3 reads CASSPLQGSGNTIYF. CDR3 coding DNA: TGTGCCAGCTCCCCCTTGCAGGGGTCTGGAAACACCATATATTTT.

The gene calls are TRBV6-2 or TRBV6-3 and TRBJ2-7, with TRBD2 matching over 8 bases. Germline CDR1 and CDR2: MNHEY and SVGEGT. The junction had 8 bases not matched to a gene; V was cut back by 2 bases and J by 5 bases. CDR3 size: 15 residues. The CDR3 coding sequence is TGTGCCAGCAGTTACAGCGGGGGTCTGAGGAACGAGCAGTACTTC. It codes for CASSYSGGLRNEQYF.

This chain uses TRBV5-8 with TRBJ2-3, with 9 nucleotides matching TRBD1. This CDR3 contains 15 residues. Germline V gives CDR1 SGHTS, CDR2 YDEGEE. V was clipped by 4 bases and J by 2 bases; unmatched bases: 5. In DNA form, the CDR3 reads TGTGCCAGCAGCCTTAGACAGGGGGTCACAGATACGCAGTATTTT. Protein sequence: CASSLRQGVTDTQYF.

The chain joins TRBV6-5 to TRBJ1-1; no firm D call. This CDR3 has 13 amino acids. Trimming took off 5 bases at V and 1 base at J, with 8 bases between the two ends. The germline CDR1 and CDR2 sequences are MNHEY and SVGAGI. The CDR3 spells CASSRSANTEAFF. Here the CDR3 DNA reads TGTGCCAGCAGTCGGAGTGCGAACACTGAAGCTTTCTTT.

The chain uses TRBV7-3 and TRBJ2-3; 8 bases match TRBD1. The CDR3 is 15 residues long. V gave up 4 bases and J gave up 2 bases; unmatched junction bases: 5. Germline loops: CDR1 SGHTA, CDR2 FQGTGA. The CDR3 bases are TGTGCCAGCAGCTGGACAGGGCGTATCACAGATACGCAGTATTTT. Protein product: CASSWTGRITDTQYF.